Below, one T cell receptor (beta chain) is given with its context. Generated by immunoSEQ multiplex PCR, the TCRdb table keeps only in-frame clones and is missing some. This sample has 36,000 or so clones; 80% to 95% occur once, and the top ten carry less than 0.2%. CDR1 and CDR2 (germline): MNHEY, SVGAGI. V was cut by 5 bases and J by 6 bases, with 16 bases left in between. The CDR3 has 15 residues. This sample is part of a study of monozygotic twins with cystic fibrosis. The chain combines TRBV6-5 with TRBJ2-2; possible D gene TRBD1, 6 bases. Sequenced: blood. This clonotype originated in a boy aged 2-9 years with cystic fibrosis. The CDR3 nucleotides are TGTGCCAGCAGTCTCACCCCCGAGGGGGCCGGGGAGCTGTTTTTT. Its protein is CASSLTPEGAGELFF.